This T cell receptor (beta chain) was identified during a study of vaccination effects on CD4 cells after COVID-19. Measured with immunoSEQ multiplex PCR; TCRdb has only the in-frame clones, and not every one. Here the sample spans over 45,000 clones, 70% being singletons. Following culture for under 12 days, CD4+ T cells were isolated. Each person got two doses of an mRNA SARS-CoV-2 vaccine, BNT162b2 or mRNA-1273. A word on this clone: What it binds is not known.

Trimming removed 3 bases from V and 2 bases from J, with 8 bases in between. CDR3 length: 14 amino acids. Germline lookup yields CDR1 ENHRY and CDR2 SYGVKD. This chain uses TRBV10-3 with TRBJ1-5; possible D gene TRBD1, 5 bases. The receptor was derived from a human donor who received a COVID-19 vaccine. Sequenced here: CD4+ T cells from PBMCs cultured without peptide, sampled after COVID-19 vaccination. CDR3 amino acids: CAISETRGNQPQHF. The DNA for the CDR3 is TGTGCCATCAGTGAAACCAGGGGCAATCAGCCCCAGCATTTT.